These 18 T cell receptor beta chains originate from one sample sequenced in a study of T cell repertoires in cytomegalovirus infection (dated by TCRdb to the late 2010s). Reading the label with the study, this specimen's treatment or condition is: in vitro stimulation with specific CMV peptide epitopes to enrich CMV-specific T cells. The listed sequencing device is Illumina HiSeq 1500. In TCRdb, the public reads were trimmed at Q25 with fastp and aligned with MiXCR, with productive beta chains retained. CDR3 protein duplicates are merged, each entry listing the most common genes and DNA. The sample table holds a few hundred thousand distinct CDR3 sequences, of which 40% were seen once. The top ten constitute 48% of the sample. What these receptors recognize is not known. The sequencing here drew on cultured PBMCs, taken from culture after CMV antigen stimulation. The receptors stem from a human donor in good health (CMV status not recorded). Some clones in this sample may be carry-over from other donors' samples.

In this sample, this clonotype turned up a few times. This rearrangement joins TRBV28 to TRBJ2-1; D perhaps matches TRBD2 (7 bases). Germline assignment: CDR1 MDHEN and CDR2 SYDVKM. The CDR3 is 12 amino acids. Trimming left V 9 bases short and J 8 bases short, with 14 bases between. CDR3 nucleotides: TGTGCCAGTGGGGGGGGGCCCTATGAGCAGTTCTTC. This encodes CASGGGPYEQFF.

The rearrangement links TRBV12-3 or TRBV12-4 to TRBJ1-3; no clear D gene. The V and J ends lost 7 bases and 0 bases respectively, with 16 bases between them. CDR3 size: 16 residues. CDR3 residues: CASIRVHAISGNTIYF. The CDR3 nucleotides are TGTGCCAGCATCCGAGTACACGCGATCTCTGGAAACACCATATATTTT.

V is TRBV4-1 and J is TRBJ2-4; D gene ambiguous. V was trimmed by 1 base and J by 0 bases, leaving 7 bases between them. Germline values: CDR1 MGHRA, CDR2 YSYEKL. The CDR3 sequence is 15 residues long. This CDR3 reads CASSQGPLAKNIQYF. CDR3 in DNA: TGCGCCAGCAGCCAAGGACCCCTAGCCAAAAACATTCAGTACTTC.

The chain combines TRBV7-8 with TRBJ1-3; 8 nucleotides line up with TRBD1. The germline gives CDR1 SGHVS, CDR2 FQNEAQ. The junction had 6 bases not matched to a gene; V was cut back by 3 bases and J by 2 bases. The CDR3 is 16 amino acids. This CDR3 is CASSLGLTGAGNTIYF. The CDR3 DNA reads as TGTGCCAGCAGCTTGGGATTGACAGGGGCTGGAAACACCATATATTTT.

This clonotype was counted a few times. The chain uses TRBV4-3 and TRBJ2-1, with 8 bases aligning to TRBD2. This CDR3 comprises 16 residues. Germline V gene sequence: CDR1 LGHNA, CDR2 YSLEER. The V gene end was trimmed by 0 bases and the J gene end by 4 bases; junction bases not matched to a gene: 5. The CDR3 DNA is TGCGCCAGCAGCCAAGATCCTAGCGGGCGGTACAATGAGCAGTTCTTC. Its translation: CASSQDPSGRYNEQFF.

The chain employs TRBV12-3 or TRBV12-4 and TRBJ2-7; 11 bases align to TRBD2. The CDR3 is 16 amino acids. V lost 6 bases and J lost 2; bases outside the gene matches: 9. This chain's CDR3 is CASRLPTSGKPYEQYF. CDR3 sequence (DNA): TGTGCCAGCAGACTCCCGACTAGCGGGAAGCCCTACGAGCAGTACTTC.

The table lists this clonotype with a few counts. The rearrangement joins TRBV20-1 to TRBJ2-2, with TRBD2 as a possible D gene (6 bases). The CDR3 contains 14 residues. The germline gives CDR1 DFQATT, CDR2 SNEGSKA (reference sequence). V was cut by 3 bases and J by 5 bases, with 13 bases left in between. The CDR3 nucleotides read TGCAGTGCTAGGCGTCGCCGGGGGACCGGGGAGCTGTTTTTT. This sequence encodes CSARRRRGTGELFF.

The CDR3 region has the DNA TGTGCCAGCAGCTTCCGGGCTATGTCCTCTGGGGCCAACGTCCTGACTTTC. The encoded protein is CASSFRAMSSGANVLTF. The chain combines TRBV5-5 with TRBJ2-6; D call uncertain. This CDR3 contains 17 residues. The V end lost 2 bases, the J end lost 0 bases, and 12 bases lay between the germline ends. The V gene's germline CDR1 is SGHKS and CDR2 YYEKEE (reference sequence).

This clonotype turned up a few times. The chain carries TRBV5-4 and TRBJ2-2, with D perhaps TRBD2 (6 bases). V was shortened by 1 base and J by 5 bases, with 12 bases between the two germline ends. CDR1 is SGHNT, CDR2 YYREEE, per germline (reference sequence). This CDR3 has 15 amino acids. CDR3 nucleotide sequence: TGTGCCAGCAGCTTGTATGGGGGGAGAACCGGGGAGCTGTTTTTT. This codes for CASSLYGGRTGELFF.

This clonotype appeared many times. CDR3 in DNA: TGTGCCAGCAGCCTCCGGGGGAACATAGAGACCCAGTACTTC. It encodes CASSLRGNIETQYF. This sequence joins TRBV7-2 and TRBJ2-5, with D possibly being TRBD2 (6 bases). The V and J ends lost 5 bases and 4 bases respectively, with 14 bases between them. The CDR3 totals 14 residues. CDR1 and CDR2 (germline): SGHTA, FQGNSA.

The chain uses TRBV28 and TRBJ1-5; D gene ambiguous. Trimming pared 5 bases from V and 11 bases from J, leaving 13 bases between. Looked up from germline, CDR1 is MDHEN and CDR2 is SYDVKM. There are 12 residues in the CDR3. The chain's CDR3 is CASSPRTEAQHF. Written as DNA, the CDR3 is TGTGCCAGCAGTCCGAGGACCGAAGCCCAGCATTTT.

This clonotype was observed a handful of times. The chain employs TRBV11-2 and TRBJ2-2; 16 positions match TRBD2. The length of the CDR3 is 19 residues. Unmatched junction bases numbered 10, after V lost 6 bases and J lost 3 bases. Germline loops: CDR1 SGHAT, CDR2 FQNNGV. In DNA form, the CDR3 reads TGTGCCAGCAGATCTCCGGGACTAGCGGGGGGGTGGTACACCGGGGAGCTGTTTTTT. Encoded protein: CASRSPGLAGGWYTGELFF. The full variable domain, its missing parts supplied by reference TRBV11-2 and TRBJ2-2, is EAGVAQSPRYKIIEKRQSVAFWCNPISGHATLYWYQQILGQGPKLLIQFQNNGVVDDSQLPKDRFSAERLKGVDSTLKIQPAKLEDSAVYLCASRSPGLAGGWYTGELFFGEGSRLTVL.

The CDR3: CASSLGTGGYHQPQHF. CDR3 nucleotide sequence: TGTGCCAGCAGCTTAGGAACAGGGGGCTATCATCAGCCCCAGCATTTT. This chain links TRBV7-2 with TRBJ1-5; TRBD1 matches 9 bases. CDR1 SGHTA and CDR2 FQGNSA come from the germline V gene. Losses at the gene ends were 1 base for V and 5 bases for J; bases not matched to a gene: 6. The CDR3 is 16 amino acids. Drawing the rest from reference TRBV7-2 and TRBJ1-5, the complete variable domain is GAGVSQSPSNKVTEKGKDVELRCDPISGHTALYWYRQSLGQGLEFLIYFQGNSAPDKSGLPSDRFSAERTGGSVSTLTIQRTQQEDSAVYLCASSLGTGGYHQPQHFGDGTRLSIL.

V is TRBV10-3 and J is TRBJ1-2, with 7 bases identical to TRBD1. Germline-derived CDR1 and CDR2 are ENHRY and SYGVKD. With 2 bases clipped from V and 5 bases from J, the junction kept 5 bases outside the gene matches. This CDR3 spans 14 amino acids. CDR3 nucleotides: TGTGCCATCAGTGAGGACAGGGATTCGTATGGCTACACCTTC. Its protein is CAISEDRDSYGYTF.

This chain joins TRBV19 and TRBJ2-5; 8 bases agree with TRBD2. V was pared by 2 bases and J by 5 bases, with 7 bases of the junction left unmatched. Germline CDR1 reads LNHDA; CDR2 reads SQIVND (reference sequence). The CDR3 extends over 15 amino acids. Here the CDR3 DNA reads TGTGCCAGTAGTATACGGCGGGAGGTATGGGAGACCCAGTACTTC. Its protein is CASSIRREVWETQYF.

There are a few counts of this clonotype. The chain couples TRBV7-8 to TRBJ2-6, with D unclear. Trimming took 5 bases from V and 5 from J, leaving 7 bases between them. CDR1 and CDR2 from the germline V gene are SGHVS and FQNEAQ. This CDR3 is 13 amino acids long. The CDR3 reads CASSLWRANVLTF. CDR3 DNA: TGTGCCAGCAGCCTTTGGCGGGCCAACGTCCTGACTTTC.

This chain links TRBV12-3 or TRBV12-4 with TRBJ1-6; a possible D gene is TRBD1 (5 bases). The CDR3 length is 14 residues. V shed 3 bases and J shed 5 bases, with 8 bases lying between them. The CDR3 coding sequence is TGTGCCAGCAGTTTGGGGCCGGATAATTCACCCCTCCACTTT. Encoded protein: CASSLGPDNSPLHF.

In its sample, this clonotype was seen a few times. This chain uses TRBV12-3 or TRBV12-4 with TRBJ1-5; the D is unclear. Trimming cost V 6 bases and J 0 bases, with 18 bases left between them. This CDR3 region has 17 residues. Here the CDR3 reads CASSYGGERNSNQPQHF. CDR3 bases: TGTGCCAGCAGCTACGGCGGGGAAAGAAATAGCAATCAGCCCCAGCATTTT.